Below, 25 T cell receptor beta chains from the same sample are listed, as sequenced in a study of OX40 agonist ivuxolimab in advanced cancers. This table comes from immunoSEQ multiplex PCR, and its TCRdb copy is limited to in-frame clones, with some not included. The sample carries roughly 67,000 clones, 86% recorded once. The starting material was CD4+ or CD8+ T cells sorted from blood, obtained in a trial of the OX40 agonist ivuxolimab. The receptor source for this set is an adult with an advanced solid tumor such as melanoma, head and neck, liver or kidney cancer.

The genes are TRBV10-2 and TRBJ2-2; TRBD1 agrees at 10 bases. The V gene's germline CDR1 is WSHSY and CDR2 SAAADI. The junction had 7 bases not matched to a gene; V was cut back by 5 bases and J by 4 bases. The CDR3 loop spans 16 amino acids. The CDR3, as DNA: TGCGCCAGCAGTCAGACAGGGGGCCTTGGCACCGGGGAGCTGTTTTTT. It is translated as CASSQTGGLGTGELFF.

CDR3 DNA sequence: TGTGCCAGCAGCGTGAGGGGACAGGATGGGACCCAGTACTTC. Its protein is CASSVRGQDGTQYF. The genes are TRBV9 and TRBJ2-5, with 8 nucleotides matching TRBD1. In germline, CDR1 is SGDLS, CDR2 YYNGEE. V lost 2 bases, J lost 7 bases, and 7 bases stayed unmatched. The CDR3 consists of 14 residues.

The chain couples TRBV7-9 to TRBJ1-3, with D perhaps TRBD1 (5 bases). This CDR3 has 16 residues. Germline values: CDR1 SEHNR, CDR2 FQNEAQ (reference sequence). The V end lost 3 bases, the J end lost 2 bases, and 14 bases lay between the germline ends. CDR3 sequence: CASSFSRQPAGNTIYF. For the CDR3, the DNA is TGTGCCAGCAGCTTCTCGCGACAGCCAGCTGGAAACACCATATATTTT.

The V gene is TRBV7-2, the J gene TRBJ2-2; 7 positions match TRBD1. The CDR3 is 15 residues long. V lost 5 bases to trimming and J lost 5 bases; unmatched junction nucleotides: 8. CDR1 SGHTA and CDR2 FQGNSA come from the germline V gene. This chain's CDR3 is CASSPTGLNTGELFF. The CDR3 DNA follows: TGTGCCAGCAGCCCGACAGGGTTGAATACCGGGGAGCTGTTTTTT.

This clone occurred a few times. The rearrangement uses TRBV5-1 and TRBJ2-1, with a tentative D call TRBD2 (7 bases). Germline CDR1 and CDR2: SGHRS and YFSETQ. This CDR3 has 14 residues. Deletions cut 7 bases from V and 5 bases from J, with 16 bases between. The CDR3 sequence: CASEGGLSHNEQFF. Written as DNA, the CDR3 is TGCGCCAGCGAGGGGGGGCTTTCACACAATGAGCAGTTCTTC.

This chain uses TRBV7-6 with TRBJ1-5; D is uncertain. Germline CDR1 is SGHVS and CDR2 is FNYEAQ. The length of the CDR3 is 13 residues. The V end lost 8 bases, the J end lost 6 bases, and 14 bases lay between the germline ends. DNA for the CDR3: TGTGCCAGCTCGACGGGGTCGGGTCAGCCCCAGCATTTT. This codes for CASSTGSGQPQHF.

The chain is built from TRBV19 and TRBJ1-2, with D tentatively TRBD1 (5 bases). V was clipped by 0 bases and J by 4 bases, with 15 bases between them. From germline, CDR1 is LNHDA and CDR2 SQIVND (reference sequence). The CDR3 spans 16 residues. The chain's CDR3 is CASSIDGASGIYGYTF. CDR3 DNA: TGTGCCAGTAGTATAGATGGGGCCTCGGGGATCTATGGCTACACCTTC.

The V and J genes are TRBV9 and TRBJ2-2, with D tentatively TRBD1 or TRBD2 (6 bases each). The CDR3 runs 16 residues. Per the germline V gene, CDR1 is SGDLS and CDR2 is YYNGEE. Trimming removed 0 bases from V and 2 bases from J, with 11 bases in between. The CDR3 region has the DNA TGTGCCAGCAGCGTAGTGGCGGGACATAACACCGGGGAGCTGTTTTTT. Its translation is CASSVVAGHNTGELFF.

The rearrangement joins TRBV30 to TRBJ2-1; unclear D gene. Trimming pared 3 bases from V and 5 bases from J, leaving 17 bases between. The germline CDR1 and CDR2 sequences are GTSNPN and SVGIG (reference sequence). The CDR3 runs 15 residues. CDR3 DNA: TGTGCCTGGAGCGCCAAGGGTCTTAACGACAATGAGCAGTTCTTC. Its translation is CAWSAKGLNDNEQFF. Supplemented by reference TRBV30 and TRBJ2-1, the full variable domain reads SQTIHQWPATLVQPVGSPLSLECTVEGTSNPNLYWYRQAAGRGLQLLFYSVGIGQISSEVPQNLSASRPQDRQFILSSKKLLLSDSGFYLCAWSAKGLNDNEQFFGPGTRLTVL.

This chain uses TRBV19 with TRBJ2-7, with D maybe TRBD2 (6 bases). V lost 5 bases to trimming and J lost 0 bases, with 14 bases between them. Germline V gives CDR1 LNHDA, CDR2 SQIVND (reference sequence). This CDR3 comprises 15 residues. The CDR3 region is CASSEQVGGSYEQYF. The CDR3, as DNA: TGTGCCAGTAGTGAACAGGTGGGGGGCTCCTACGAGCAGTACTTC.

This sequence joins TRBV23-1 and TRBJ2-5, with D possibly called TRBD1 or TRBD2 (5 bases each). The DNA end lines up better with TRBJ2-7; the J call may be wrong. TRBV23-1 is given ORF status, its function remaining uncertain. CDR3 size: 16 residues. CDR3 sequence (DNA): TGCGCCAGCAGTCAACCGCCGGGACCCCACTCCTACGAGCAGTACTTC. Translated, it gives CASSQPPGPHSYEQYF.

DNA of the CDR3: TGCGCCAGCAGCTTGTCTTCGAGCTCCTACAATGAGCAGTTCTTC. As protein: CASSLSSSSYNEQFF. The rearrangement uses TRBV5-1 and TRBJ2-1, with D unclear. V dropped 1 base and J dropped 0 bases, with 8 bases sitting between them. CDR3 length equals 15 residues. Germline V gene sequence: CDR1 SGHRS, CDR2 YFSETQ.

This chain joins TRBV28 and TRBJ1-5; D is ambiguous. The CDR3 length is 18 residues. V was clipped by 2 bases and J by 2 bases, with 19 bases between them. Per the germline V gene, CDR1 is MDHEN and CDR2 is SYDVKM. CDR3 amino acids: CASSLIAAGIQGNQPQHF. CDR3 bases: TGTGCCAGCAGTTTAATTGCGGCAGGCATTCAAGGCAATCAGCCCCAGCATTTT. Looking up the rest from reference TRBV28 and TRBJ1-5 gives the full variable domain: DVKVTQSSRYLVKRTGEKVFLECVQDMDHENMFWYRQDPGLGLRLIYFSYDVKMKEKGDIPEGYSVSREKKERFSLILESASTNQTSMYLCASSLIAAGIQGNQPQHFGDGTRLSIL.

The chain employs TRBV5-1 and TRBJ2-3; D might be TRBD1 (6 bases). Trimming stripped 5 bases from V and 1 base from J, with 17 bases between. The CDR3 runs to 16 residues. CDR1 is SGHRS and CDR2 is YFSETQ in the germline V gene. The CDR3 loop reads CASRVQGPAGTDTQYF. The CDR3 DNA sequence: TGCGCCAGCAGAGTACAGGGCCCAGCGGGCACAGATACGCAGTATTTT.

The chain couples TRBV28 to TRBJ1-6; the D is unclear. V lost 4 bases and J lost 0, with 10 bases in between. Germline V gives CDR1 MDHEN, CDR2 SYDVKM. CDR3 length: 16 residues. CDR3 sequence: CASSYSEGSYNSPLHF. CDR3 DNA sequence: TGTGCCAGCAGTTATTCCGAGGGCTCCTATAATTCACCCCTCCACTTT.

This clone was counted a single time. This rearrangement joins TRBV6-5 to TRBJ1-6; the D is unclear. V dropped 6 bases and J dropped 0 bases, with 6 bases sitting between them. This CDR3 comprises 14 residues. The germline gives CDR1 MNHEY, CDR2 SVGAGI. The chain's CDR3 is CASRSGSYNSPLHF. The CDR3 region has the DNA TGTGCCAGCAGGAGTGGCTCCTATAATTCACCCCTCCACTTT.

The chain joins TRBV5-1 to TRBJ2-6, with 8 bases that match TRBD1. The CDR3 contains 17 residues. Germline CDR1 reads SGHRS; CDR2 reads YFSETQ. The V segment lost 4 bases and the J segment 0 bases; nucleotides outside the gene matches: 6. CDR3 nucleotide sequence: TGCGCCAGCAGCCCAGAGACAGGGGCCTCTGGGGCCAACGTCCTGACTTTC. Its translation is CASSPETGASGANVLTF. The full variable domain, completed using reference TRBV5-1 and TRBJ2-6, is KAGVTQTPRYLIKTRGQQVTLSCSPISGHRSVSWYQQTPGQGLQFLFEYFSETQRNKGNFPGRFSGRQFSNSRSEMNVSTLELGDSALYLCASSPETGASGANVLTFGAGSRLTVL.

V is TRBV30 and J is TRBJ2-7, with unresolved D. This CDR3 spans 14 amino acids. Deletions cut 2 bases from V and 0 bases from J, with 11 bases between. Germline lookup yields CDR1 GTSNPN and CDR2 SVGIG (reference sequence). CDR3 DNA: TGTGCCTGGAGTCCCGGGCTCCGCTCCTACGAGCAGTACTTC. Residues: CAWSPGLRSYEQYF.

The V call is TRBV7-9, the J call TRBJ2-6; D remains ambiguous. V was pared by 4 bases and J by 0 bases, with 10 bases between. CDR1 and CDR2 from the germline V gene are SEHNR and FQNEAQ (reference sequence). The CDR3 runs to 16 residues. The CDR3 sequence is CASSSRGSSGANVLTF. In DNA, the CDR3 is TGTGCCAGCAGCTCTAGAGGTAGCTCTGGGGCCAACGTCCTGACTTTC.

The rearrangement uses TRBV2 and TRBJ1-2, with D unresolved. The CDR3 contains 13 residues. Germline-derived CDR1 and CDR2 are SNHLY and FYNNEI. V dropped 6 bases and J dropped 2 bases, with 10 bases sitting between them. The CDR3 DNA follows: TGTGCCAGCAGGAAGGGATTAAACTATGGCTACACCTTC. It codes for CASRKGLNYGYTF.

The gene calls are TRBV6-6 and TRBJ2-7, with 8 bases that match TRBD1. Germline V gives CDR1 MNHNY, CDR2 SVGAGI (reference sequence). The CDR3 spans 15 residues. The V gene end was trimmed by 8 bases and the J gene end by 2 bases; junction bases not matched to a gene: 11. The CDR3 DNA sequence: TGTGCCAGCGGACAGTTACAGGGGGATCCCTACGAGCAGTACTTC. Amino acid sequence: CASGQLQGDPYEQYF.

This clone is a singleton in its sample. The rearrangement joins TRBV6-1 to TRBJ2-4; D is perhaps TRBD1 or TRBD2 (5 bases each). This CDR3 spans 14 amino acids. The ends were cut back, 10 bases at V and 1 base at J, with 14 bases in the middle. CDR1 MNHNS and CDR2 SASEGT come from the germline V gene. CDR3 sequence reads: CATIDGTAKNIQYF. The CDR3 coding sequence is TGTGCCACCATCGACGGGACCGCCAAAAACATTCAGTACTTC.

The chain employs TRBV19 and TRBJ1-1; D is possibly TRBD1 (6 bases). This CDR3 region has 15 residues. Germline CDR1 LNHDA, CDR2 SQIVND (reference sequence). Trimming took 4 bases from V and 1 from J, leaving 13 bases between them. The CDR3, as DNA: TGTGCCAGTAGTACCCGACAGGTTTCGAACACTGAAGCTTTCTTT. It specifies CASSTRQVSNTEAFF.

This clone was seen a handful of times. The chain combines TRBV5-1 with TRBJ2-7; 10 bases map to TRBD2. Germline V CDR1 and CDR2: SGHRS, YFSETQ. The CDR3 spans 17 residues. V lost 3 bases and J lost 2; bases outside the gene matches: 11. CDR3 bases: TGCGCCAGCAGCTCTCGGTCGGGTAGCGGGAGGCCCTACGAGCAGTACTTC. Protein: CASSSRSGSGRPYEQYF.

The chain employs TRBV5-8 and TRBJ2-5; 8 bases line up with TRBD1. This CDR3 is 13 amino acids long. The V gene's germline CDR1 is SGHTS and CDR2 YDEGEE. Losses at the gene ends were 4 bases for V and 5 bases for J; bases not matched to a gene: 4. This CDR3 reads CASSVRGRETQYF. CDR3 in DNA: TGTGCCAGCAGCGTCAGGGGGCGCGAGACCCAGTACTTC.